This is a list of T cell receptor beta chains from one sample in a study of technical replicates of blood from a handful of donors. Produced via immunoSEQ multiplex PCR; TCRdb's table is partial and in-frame only. The sample has around 70,000 clones; around 97% are singletons. The sample comprised T cells isolated from PBMCs. The receptors were sampled from a human donor in good health. The CDR3 runs from the conserved cysteine through the conserved F or W. The order of the fields is CDR3 protein, V gene, J gene.

CDR3: CASSPQPVDRGRKRFDQHF
V: TRBV7-9
J: TRBJ1-5

CDR3: CASSVSIIPGQGQSGELFF
V: TRBV9
J: TRBJ2-2

CDR3: CASSQRAGSSTDTQYF
V: TRBV4-1
J: TRBJ2-3

CDR3: CASSLPSQPQHF
V: TRBV7-9
J: TRBJ1-5

CDR3: CASSQQGNTEAFF
V: TRBV6-1
J: TRBJ1-1

CDR3: CASGGPVLSNYEQYF
V: TRBV7-9
J: TRBJ2-7

CDR3: CASSFHRDPIYNSPLHF
V: TRBV7-9
J: TRBJ1-6

CDR3: CASTASVPAQYNEQFF
V: TRBV5-1
J: TRBJ2-1

CDR3: CASSLADRTTDTQYF
V: TRBV7-3
J: TRBJ2-3

CDR3: CASMGDRDYGYTF
V: TRBV28
J: TRBJ1-2

CDR3: CASSLEWGLGGYTF
V: TRBV5-1
J: TRBJ1-2

CDR3: CASSLPRDRVSYEQYF
V: TRBV18
J: TRBJ2-7

CDR3: CASSLGLAEETQYF
V: TRBV6-5
J: TRBJ2-5

CDR3: CASSFGSGGTDGELFF
V: TRBV7-3
J: TRBJ2-2

CDR3: CATSGPTSGGPLSSYNEQFF
V: TRBV15
J: TRBJ2-1

CDR3: CASRDSAYEQYF
V: TRBV27
J: TRBJ2-7

CDR3: CASSLQGGARLNTEAFF
V: TRBV7-6
J: TRBJ1-1

CDR3: CASSWGPVGTEAFF
V: TRBV5-1
J: TRBJ1-1

CDR3: CASSATSGRDNEQFF
V: TRBV7-8
J: TRBJ2-1

CDR3: CSVSYSAANYGYTF
V: TRBV29-1
J: TRBJ1-2

CDR3: CASSFKEVSNQPQHF
V: TRBV21-1
J: TRBJ1-5

CDR3: CASSIGAGQPQHF
V: TRBV19
J: TRBJ1-5

CDR3: CASSLKASRGTQYF
V: TRBV27
J: TRBJ2-3

CDR3: CASSFRGQGGSGYTF
V: TRBV7-9
J: TRBJ1-2

CDR3: CAISESTPTEIQGETQYF
V: TRBV10-3
J: TRBJ2-5

CDR3: CASTVGPIPGIEAFF
V: TRBV9
J: TRBJ1-1

CDR3: CSVPLAGGRTDTQYF
V: TRBV29-1
J: TRBJ2-3

CDR3: CASSVHGGTRGNLDTQYF
V: TRBV6-1
J: TRBJ2-3

CDR3: CATSGGGAVTGELFF
V: TRBV9
J: TRBJ2-2

CDR3: CASMRQGNTEAFF
V: TRBV10-2
J: TRBJ1-1

CDR3: CASSFPGSPSSYNEQFF
V: TRBV27
J: TRBJ2-1

CDR3: CASSLSLTGFNSPLHF
V: TRBV5-1
J: TRBJ1-6

CDR3: CASSLQGSGNTEAFF
V: TRBV13
J: TRBJ1-1

CDR3: CASSPGQGRDYGYTF
V: TRBV19
J: TRBJ1-2

CDR3: CASRTGGPRVGELFF
V: TRBV28
J: TRBJ2-2

CDR3: CASSLGSSYEQYF
V: TRBV28
J: TRBJ2-7

CDR3: CASSPGTGPEQYF
V: TRBV27
J: TRBJ2-7

CDR3: CASSLKEQYF
V: TRBV11-2
J: TRBJ2-7

CDR3: CAISGPGTGTYEQYF
V: TRBV10-3
J: TRBJ2-7

CDR3: CSVESPVVSGGRRFYEQYF
V: TRBV29-1
J: TRBJ2-7

CDR3: CASSLDRVLMNTEAFF
V: TRBV6-6
J: TRBJ1-1

CDR3: CASSRLAGGGSYEQYF
V: TRBV2
J: TRBJ2-7

CDR3: CASSFTGTRVSGELFF
V: TRBV11-2
J: TRBJ2-2

CDR3: CASSSIYLPGQYATNEKLFF
V: TRBV5-1
J: TRBJ1-4

CDR3: CASSSTGLDQPQHF
V: TRBV4-1
J: TRBJ1-5

CDR3: CASSELAGGLIQFF
V: TRBV6-4
J: TRBJ2-1

CDR3: CASSGSGSSYNEQFF
V: TRBV6-4
J: TRBJ2-1

CDR3: CASSLGPGDPSYEQYF
V: TRBV13
J: TRBJ2-7

CDR3: CASSISSGRYNEQFF
V: TRBV19
J: TRBJ2-1

CDR3: CASSRGGPSDTEAFF
V: TRBV11-3
J: TRBJ1-1

CDR3: CASSFRGGGEETQYF
V: TRBV5-4
J: TRBJ2-5

CDR3: CASSRGQGPYEQYF
V: TRBV28
J: TRBJ2-7